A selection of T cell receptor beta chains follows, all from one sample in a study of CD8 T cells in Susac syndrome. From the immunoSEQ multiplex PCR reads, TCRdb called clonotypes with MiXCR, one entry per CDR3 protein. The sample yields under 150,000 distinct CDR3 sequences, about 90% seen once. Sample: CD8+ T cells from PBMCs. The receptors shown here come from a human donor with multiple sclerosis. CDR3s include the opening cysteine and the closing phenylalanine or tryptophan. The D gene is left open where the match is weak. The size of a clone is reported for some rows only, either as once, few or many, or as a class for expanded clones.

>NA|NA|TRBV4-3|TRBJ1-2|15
TGCGCCAGCACCTCCTCGGTCGGGGGAAGCTATGGCTACACCTTC
CASTSSVGGSYGYTF
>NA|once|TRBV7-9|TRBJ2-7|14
TGTGCCAGCAGCGGAAGGGACTTCCCCTACGAGCAGTACTTC
CASSGRDFPYEQYF
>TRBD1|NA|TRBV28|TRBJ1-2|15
TGTGCCAGCAGTTTTCCCGGGACAGCAAACTATGGCTACACCTTC
CASSFPGTANYGYTF
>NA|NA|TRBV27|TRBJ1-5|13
TGTGCCAGCAGTCCGGGCCTCAGGCAGCCCCAGCATTTT
CASSPGLRQPQHF
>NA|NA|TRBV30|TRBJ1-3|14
TGTGCCCGCAACGACAGAAAGTCTGGAAACACCATATATTTT
CARNDRKSGNTIYF
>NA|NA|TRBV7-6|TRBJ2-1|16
TGTGCCAGCAGCCCAGGAATGGGTACTGGGATAAATGAGCAGTTCTTC
CASSPGMGTGINEQFF
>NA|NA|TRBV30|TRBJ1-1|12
TGTGCCTGGTCGGGTAGGGTCACTGAAGCTTTCTTT
CAWSGRVTEAFF
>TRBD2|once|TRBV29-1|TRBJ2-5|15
TGCAGCGTAACCCTCCCGGGACTAGCCGTGGAGACCCAGTACTTC
CSVTLPGLAVETQYF
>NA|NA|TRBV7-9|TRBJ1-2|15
TGTGCCAGCAGCATCCCGGGACATCGGCTTGATGGCTACACCTTC
CASSIPGHRLDGYTF
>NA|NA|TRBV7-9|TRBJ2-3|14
TGTGCCAGCAGCGGTGCTCTAGGGGGGGATACGCAGTATTTT
CASSGALGGDTQYF
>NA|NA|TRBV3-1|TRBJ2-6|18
TGTGCCAGCAGCCAGGACCAAGGGAGTCGCACTGGGGCCAACGTCCTGACTTTC
CASSQDQGSRTGANVLTF
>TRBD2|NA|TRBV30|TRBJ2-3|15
TGTGCCTGGAGTAGCGGGGTGATTAGCACAGATACGCAGTATTTT
CAWSSGVISTDTQYF
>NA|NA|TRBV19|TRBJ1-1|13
TGTGCCAGTAGTACCGCGGTGGGCACTGAAGCTTTCTTT
CASSTAVGTEAFF
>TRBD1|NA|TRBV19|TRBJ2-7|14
TGTGCCAGTAGTGGATGGACAGGGGGCGACGAGCAGTACTTC
CASSGWTGGDEQYF
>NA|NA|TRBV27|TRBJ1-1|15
TGTGCCAGCACCCTATCTGGGCGGCTGGGGGCTGAAGCTTTCTTT
CASTLSGRLGAEAFF
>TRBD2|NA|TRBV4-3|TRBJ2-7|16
TGCGCCAGCAGCCGACGAACTAGCGGGAGAGCTTTAGAGCAGTACTTC
CASSRRTSGRALEQYF
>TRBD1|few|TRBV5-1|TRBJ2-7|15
TGCGCCAGCAGCCCATCCGGGACAGGGGGCTACGAGCAGTACTTC
CASSPSGTGGYEQYF
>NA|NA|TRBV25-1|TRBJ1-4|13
TGTGCCAGTTACCAGATCCCTGAAGAAAAACTGTTTTTT
CASYQIPEEKLFF
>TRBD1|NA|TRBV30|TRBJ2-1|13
TGTGCCTGGAGAGGACAGGGATTCGATGAGCAGTTCTTC
CAWRGQGFDEQFF
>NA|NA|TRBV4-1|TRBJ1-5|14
TGCGCCAGCAGCCAAGTTGGAGGAGGTCAGCCCCAGCATTTT
CASSQVGGGQPQHF
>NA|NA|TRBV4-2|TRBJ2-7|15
TGTGCCAGCAGCCAAGGAGAGGGAGCCTTGTACGAGCAGTACTTC
CASSQGEGALYEQYF
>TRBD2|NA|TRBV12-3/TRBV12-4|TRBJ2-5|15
TGTGCCAGCAGTTTATGGCGGGAGGGCCGGGAGACCCAGTACTTC
CASSLWREGRETQYF
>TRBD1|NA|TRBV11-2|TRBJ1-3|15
TGTGCCAGCAGCGGAGGGACAGGGGGGTGGAACACCATATATTTT
CASSGGTGGWNTIYF
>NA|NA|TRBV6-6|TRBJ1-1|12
TGTGCCAGCAGCCTCGGACAGACTGAAGCTTTCTTT
CASSLGQTEAFF
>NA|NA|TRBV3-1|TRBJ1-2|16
TGTGCCAGCAGCCAAGATCGGGGGGCAGGCGGCGATGGCTACACCTTC
CASSQDRGAGGDGYTF
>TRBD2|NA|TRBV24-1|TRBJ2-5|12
TGTGCCATTGGAGGCGGGAGTGAGACCCAGTACTTC
CAIGGGSETQYF
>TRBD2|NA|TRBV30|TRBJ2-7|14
TGTGCCTGGAGTGTCGGCGGGAGACTCCTGGAGCAGTACTTC
CAWSVGGRLLEQYF
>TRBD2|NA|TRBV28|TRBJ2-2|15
TGTGCCAGCAGGGCACGAACGGGAGGACCCGGGGAGCTGTTTTTT
CASRARTGGPGELFF
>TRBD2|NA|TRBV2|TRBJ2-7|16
TGTGCCAGCAGTGATCCTGCCAGCGGGAGGTTTTACGAGCAGTACTTC
CASSDPASGRFYEQYF
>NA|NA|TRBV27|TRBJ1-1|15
TGTGCCAGCAGTTTACCCGGACGGCCGAACACTGAAGCTTTCTTT
CASSLPGRPNTEAFF
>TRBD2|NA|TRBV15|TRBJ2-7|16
TGTGCCACCACCCCATTGGGCGGGAGGCTCTCCTACGAGCAGTACTTC
CATTPLGGRLSYEQYF
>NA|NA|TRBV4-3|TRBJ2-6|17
TGCGCCAGCAGCCCCAAACCCCCAGTCTCTGGGGCCAACGTCCTGACTTTC
CASSPKPPVSGANVLTF
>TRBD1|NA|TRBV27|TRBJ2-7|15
TGTGCCAGCAGTTTTGCCCAGGGGGCCTCCTACGAGCAGTACTTC
CASSFAQGASYEQYF
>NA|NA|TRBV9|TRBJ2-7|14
TGTGCCAGCAGCGTAGGGCAGAGCTCCTACGAGCAGTACTTC
CASSVGQSSYEQYF
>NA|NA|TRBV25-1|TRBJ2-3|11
TGTGCCAGCAGTGTCACAGATACGCAGTATTTT
CASSVTDTQYF
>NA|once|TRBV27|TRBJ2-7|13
TGTGCCAGCAGACCGCCGGATTCCTACGAGCAGTACTTC
CASRPPDSYEQYF
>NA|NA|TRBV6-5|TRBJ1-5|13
TGTGCCAGCAGTTACGATGTTAATCAGCCCCAGCATTTT
CASSYDVNQPQHF
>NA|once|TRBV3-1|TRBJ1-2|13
TGTGCCAGCACGCTGGGGGAAACCTATGGCTACACCTTC
CASTLGETYGYTF
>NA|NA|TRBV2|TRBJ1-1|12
TGTGCCAGCAGTGTGTATGGGCTTGGAGCTTTCTTT
CASSVYGLGAFF
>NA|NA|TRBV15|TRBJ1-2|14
TGTGCCACCAGCACCGAACAGACTAACTATGGCTACACCTTC
CATSTEQTNYGYTF
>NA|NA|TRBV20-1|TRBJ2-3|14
TGCAGTGCTAGTGACGGACAACCCACAGATACGCAGTATTTT
CSASDGQPTDTQYF
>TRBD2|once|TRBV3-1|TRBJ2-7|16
TGTGCCAGCAGCCCACTAGCGGGAATAGGCTCCTACGAGCAGTACTTC
CASSPLAGIGSYEQYF
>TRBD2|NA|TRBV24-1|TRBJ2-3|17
TGTGCCACCAGTGATTCGGGACTAGCGGATCTCACAGATACGCAGTATTTT
CATSDSGLADLTDTQYF
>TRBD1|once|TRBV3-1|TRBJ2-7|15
TGTGCCAGCAGCCCGGGGACAGCCCCGACCTACGAGCAGTACTTC
CASSPGTAPTYEQYF
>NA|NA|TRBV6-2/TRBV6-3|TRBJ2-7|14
TGTGCCAGCAGTTACGGCCGAGAGGGCTACGAGCAGTACTTC
CASSYGREGYEQYF
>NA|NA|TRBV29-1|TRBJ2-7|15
TGCAGCGTTGAACTCTTGACAGGTAACCTCTACGAGCAGTACTTC
CSVELLTGNLYEQYF
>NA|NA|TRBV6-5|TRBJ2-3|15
TGTGCCAGCAGTTACTCGGGGGGATATCGGGATACGCAGTATTTT
CASSYSGGYRDTQYF
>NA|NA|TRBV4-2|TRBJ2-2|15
TGTGCCAGCAGCCAAGCGGACTACAACACCGGGGAGCTGTTTTTT
CASSQADYNTGELFF
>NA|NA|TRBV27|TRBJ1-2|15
TGTGCCAGCTTTCCTTTCTCGGGGGCGCGGAACGGCTACACCTTC
CASFPFSGARNGYTF
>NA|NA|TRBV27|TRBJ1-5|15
TGTGCCAGCAGTTTATCATCAGGTAGCAATCAGCCCCAGCATTTT
CASSLSSGSNQPQHF
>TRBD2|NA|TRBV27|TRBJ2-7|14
TGTGCCAGCAGTCCTAGCGGGGCTAACTACGAGCAGTACTTC
CASSPSGANYEQYF
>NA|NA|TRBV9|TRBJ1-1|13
TGTGCCAGCAGCGTAGAAGTGGATACTGAAGCTTTCTTT
CASSVEVDTEAFF
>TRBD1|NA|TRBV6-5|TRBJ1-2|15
TGTGCCAGCAGTCGACCGACAGGGATCGGCGATGGCTACACCTTC
CASSRPTGIGDGYTF
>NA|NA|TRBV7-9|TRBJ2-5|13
TGTGCCAGCAGCTCAGAGTACCAAGAGACCCAGTACTTC
CASSSEYQETQYF
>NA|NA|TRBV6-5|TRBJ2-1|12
TGTGCCAGCCTGGACAGCTACAATGAGCAGTTCTTC
CASLDSYNEQFF
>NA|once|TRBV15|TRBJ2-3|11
TGTGCCACCAGCTTTGGAGATACGCAGTATTTT
CATSFGDTQYF
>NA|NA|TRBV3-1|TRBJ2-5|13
TGTGCCAGCAGCCAAGTAGGAAAAGAGACCCAGTACTTC
CASSQVGKETQYF
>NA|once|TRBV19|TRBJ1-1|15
TGTGCCAGTAGTATAGATCGCAGGGGCTACACTGAAGCTTTCTTT
CASSIDRRGYTEAFF
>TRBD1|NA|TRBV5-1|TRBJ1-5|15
TGCGCCAGCAGCTTGGAAGGGGGACAGCCGGAGCCCCAGCATTTT
CASSLEGGQPEPQHF
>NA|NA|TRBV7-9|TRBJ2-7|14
TGTGCCAGCAGCCCCCAGATCGGGGAGTACGAGCAGTACTTC
CASSPQIGEYEQYF